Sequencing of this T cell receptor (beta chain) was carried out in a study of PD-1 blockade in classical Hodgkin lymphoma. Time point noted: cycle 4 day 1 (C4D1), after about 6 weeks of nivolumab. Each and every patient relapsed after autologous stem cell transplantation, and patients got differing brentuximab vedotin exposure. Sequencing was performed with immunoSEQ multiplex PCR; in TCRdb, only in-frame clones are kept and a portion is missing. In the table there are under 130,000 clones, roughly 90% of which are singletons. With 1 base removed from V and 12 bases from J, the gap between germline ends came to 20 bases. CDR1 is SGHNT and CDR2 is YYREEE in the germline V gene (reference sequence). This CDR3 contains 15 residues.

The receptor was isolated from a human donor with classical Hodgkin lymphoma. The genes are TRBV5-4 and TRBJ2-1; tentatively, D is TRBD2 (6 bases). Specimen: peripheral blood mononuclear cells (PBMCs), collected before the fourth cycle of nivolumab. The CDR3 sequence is CASSLKASDLGGQFF. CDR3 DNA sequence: TGTGCCAGCAGCTTGAAGGCTAGCGACCTGGGCGGGCAGTTCTTC.